The T cell receptor (beta chain) under discussion was sequenced for a study of T cells in Graves' hyperthyroidism and ophthalmopathy. Trimming shortened V by 7 bases and J by 4 bases, and 8 bases separated the two germline ends. Germline loops: CDR1 LGHDT, CDR2 YNNKEL (reference sequence). There are 11 residues in the CDR3. Researchers took RNA transcripts and amplified the TCR beta CDR3 regions from them. During a first-round RT-PCR of the TCR CDR3, the HTBI primer set was used. TCRdb recomputed calls from the multiplex PCR reads with MiXCR, one row per CDR3 protein. The data show more than 45,000 distinct CDR3 sequences, with approximately 50% seen just once and around 12% held by the top ten. In this sample, this clonotype turned up many times.

This clonotype was sampled from a woman between 25 and 40 years old with Graves' ophthalmopathy. The V gene is TRBV3-1, the J gene TRBJ2-7; TRBD1 or TRBD2 may be the D gene (5 bases each). Sequences were obtained from blood. The CDR3 nucleotides are TGTGCCAGCATGGGGGATTACGAGCAGTACTTC. Protein: CASMGDYEQYF.